The clone carrying this TCR beta chain has just one count. What it recognizes is unknown. The germline gives CDR1 SGHTA, CDR2 FQGNSA. The CDR3 runs to 17 residues. V lost 1 base, J lost 6 bases, and 20 bases lay in between. Stated treatment: about 20 received Ad26.COV2.S at low or high dose, single or two shots; roughly 5 received placebo; per-sample allocation not given. Sampling was done on day 63 after the first vaccine or placebo injection. The record originates from a study of Ad26.COV2.S vaccination and SARS-CoV-2 variants. Clones were sequenced by immunoSEQ multiplex PCR, and TCRdb holds only the in-frame ones, with some missing. The table has hundreds of thousands of clones, 85% to 90% seen once. Notes on the study in general: Reported post-vaccination CD8+ and CD4+ T cell responses to spike showed substantial breadth. Comparable non-spike TCR breadth was observed in vaccine and placebo recipients.

This clonotype originated in a person between 18 and 65 years old who received the Ad26.COV2.S COVID-19 vaccine or a placebo. Here the sequenced sample was peripheral blood, taken in a trial of Ad26.COV2.S vaccine versus placebo. The V call is TRBV7-2, the J call TRBJ2-3; no definite D call. CDR3 sequence (DNA): TGTGCCAGCAGCTTAGGCCCGGGCCTACCCCCAGCGGATACGCAGTATTTT. Its translation: CASSLGPGLPPADTQYF.